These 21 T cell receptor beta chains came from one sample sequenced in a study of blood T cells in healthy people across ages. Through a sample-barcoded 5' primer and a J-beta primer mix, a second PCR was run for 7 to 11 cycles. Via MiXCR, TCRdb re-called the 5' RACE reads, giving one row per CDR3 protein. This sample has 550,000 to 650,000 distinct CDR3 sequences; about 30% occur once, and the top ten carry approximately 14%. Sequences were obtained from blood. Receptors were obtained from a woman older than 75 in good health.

CDR3 region: CASSQGQGWYGYTF. The DNA of the CDR3 is TGCGCCAGCAGCCAAGGACAGGGGTGGTATGGCTACACCTTC. This sequence joins TRBV4-1 and TRBJ1-2; TRBD1 matches 8 bases. The length of the CDR3 is 14 residues. The V segment lost 1 base and the J segment 5 bases; nucleotides outside the gene matches: 3. CDR1 is MGHRA and CDR2 is YSYEKL in the germline V gene.

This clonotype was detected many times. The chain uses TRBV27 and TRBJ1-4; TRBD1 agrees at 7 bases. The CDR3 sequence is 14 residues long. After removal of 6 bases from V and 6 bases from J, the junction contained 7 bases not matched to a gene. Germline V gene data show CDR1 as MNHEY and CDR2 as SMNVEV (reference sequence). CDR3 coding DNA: TGTGCCAGCAGACCGACAGGGTACGATGAAAAACTGTTTTTT. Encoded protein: CASRPTGYDEKLFF.

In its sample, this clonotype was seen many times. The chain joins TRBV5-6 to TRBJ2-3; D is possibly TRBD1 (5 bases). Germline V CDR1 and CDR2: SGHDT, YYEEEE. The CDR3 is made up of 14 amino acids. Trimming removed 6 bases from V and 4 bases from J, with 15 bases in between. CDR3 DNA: TGTGCCAGCAATGAGGCAGGGTCCGCAGATACGCAGTATTTT. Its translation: CASNEAGSADTQYF.

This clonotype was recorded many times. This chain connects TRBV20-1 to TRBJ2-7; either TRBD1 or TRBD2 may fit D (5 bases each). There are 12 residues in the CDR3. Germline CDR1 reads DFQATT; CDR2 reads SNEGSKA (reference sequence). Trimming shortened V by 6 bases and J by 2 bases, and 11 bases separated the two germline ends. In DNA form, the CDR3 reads TGCAGTGCCGGGACCGACGCCTACGAGCAGTACTTC. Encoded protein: CSAGTDAYEQYF.

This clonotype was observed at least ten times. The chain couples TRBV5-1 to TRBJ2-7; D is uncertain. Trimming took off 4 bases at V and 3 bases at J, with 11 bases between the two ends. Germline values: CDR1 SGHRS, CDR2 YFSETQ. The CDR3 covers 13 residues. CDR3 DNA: TGCGCCAGCAGCCTCGAAGGGTACTACGAGCAGTACTTC. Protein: CASSLEGYYEQYF.

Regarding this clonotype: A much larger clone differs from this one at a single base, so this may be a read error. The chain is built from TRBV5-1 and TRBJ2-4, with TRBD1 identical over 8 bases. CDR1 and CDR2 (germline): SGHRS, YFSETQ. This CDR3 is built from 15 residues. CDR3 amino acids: CASSSAQGAKNVQYF. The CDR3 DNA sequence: TGCGCCAGCAGCTCGGCTCAGGGGGCCAAAAACGTTCAGTACTTC.

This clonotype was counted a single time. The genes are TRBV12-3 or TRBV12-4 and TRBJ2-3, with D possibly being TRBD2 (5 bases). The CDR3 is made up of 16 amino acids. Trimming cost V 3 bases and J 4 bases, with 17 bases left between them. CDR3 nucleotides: TGTGCCAGCAGTTTCAACCCTACGGGGTCACCAGATACGCAGTATTTT. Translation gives CASSFNPTGSPDTQYF.

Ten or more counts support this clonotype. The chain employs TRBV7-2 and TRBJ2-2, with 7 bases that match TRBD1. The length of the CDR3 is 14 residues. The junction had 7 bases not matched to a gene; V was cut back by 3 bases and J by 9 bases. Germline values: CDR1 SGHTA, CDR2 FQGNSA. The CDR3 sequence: CASSFDRVRRELFF. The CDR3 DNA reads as TGTGCCAGCAGCTTCGACAGGGTACGGAGGGAGCTGTTTTTT.

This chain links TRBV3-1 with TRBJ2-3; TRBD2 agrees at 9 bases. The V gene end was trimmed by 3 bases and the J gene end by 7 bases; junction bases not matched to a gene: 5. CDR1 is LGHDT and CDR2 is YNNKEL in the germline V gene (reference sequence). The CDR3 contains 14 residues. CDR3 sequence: CASSQGTSFHTQYF. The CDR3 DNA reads TGTGCCAGCAGCCAGGGGACTAGCTTTCATACGCAGTATTTT.

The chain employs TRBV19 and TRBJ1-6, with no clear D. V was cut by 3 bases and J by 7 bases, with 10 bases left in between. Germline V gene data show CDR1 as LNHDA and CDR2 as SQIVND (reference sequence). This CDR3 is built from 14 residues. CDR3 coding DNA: TGTGCCAGTAGTATCACAGAAAGGAATTCACCCCTCCACTTT. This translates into CASSITERNSPLHF. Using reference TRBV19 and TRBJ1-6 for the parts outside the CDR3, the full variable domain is DGGITQSPKYLFRKEGQNVTLSCEQNLNHDAMYWYRQDPGQGLRLIYYSQIVNDFQKGDIAEGYSVSREKKESFPLTVTSAQKNPTAFYLCASSITERNSPLHFGNGTRLTVT.

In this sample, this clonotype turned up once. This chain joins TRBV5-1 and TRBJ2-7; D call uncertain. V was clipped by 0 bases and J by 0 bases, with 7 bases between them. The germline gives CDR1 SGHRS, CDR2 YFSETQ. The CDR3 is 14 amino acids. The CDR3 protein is CASSLDSGSYEQYF. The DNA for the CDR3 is TGCGCCAGCAGCTTGGATTCCGGCTCCTACGAGCAGTACTTC.

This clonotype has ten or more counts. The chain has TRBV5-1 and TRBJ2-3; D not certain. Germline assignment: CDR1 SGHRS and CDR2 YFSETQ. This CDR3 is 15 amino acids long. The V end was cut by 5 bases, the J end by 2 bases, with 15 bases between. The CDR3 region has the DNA TGCGCCAGCAGTTTGCAAGGCAAAATCACAGATACGCAGTATTTT. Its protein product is CASSLQGKITDTQYF.

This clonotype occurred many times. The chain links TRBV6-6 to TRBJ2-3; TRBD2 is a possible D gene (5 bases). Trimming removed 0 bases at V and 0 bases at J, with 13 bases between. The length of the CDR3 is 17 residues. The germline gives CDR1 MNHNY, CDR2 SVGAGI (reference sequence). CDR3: CASSYSAGEDSTDTQYF. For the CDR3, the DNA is TGTGCCAGCAGTTACTCCGCCGGGGAAGATAGCACAGATACGCAGTATTTT.

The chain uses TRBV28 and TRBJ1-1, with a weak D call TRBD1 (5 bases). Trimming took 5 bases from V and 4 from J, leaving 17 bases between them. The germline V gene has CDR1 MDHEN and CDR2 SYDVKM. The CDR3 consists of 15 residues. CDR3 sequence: CASSGGLLKGTEAFF. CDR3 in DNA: TGTGCCAGCAGTGGGGGACTACTTAAGGGCACTGAAGCTTTCTTT.

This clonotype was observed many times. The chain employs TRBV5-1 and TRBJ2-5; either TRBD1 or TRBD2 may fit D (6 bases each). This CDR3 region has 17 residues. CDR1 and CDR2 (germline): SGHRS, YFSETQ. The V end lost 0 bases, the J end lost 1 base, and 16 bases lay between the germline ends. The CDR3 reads CASSLVGGQSPQETQYF. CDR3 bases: TGCGCCAGCAGCTTGGTAGGGGGGCAATCTCCCCAAGAGACCCAGTACTTC.

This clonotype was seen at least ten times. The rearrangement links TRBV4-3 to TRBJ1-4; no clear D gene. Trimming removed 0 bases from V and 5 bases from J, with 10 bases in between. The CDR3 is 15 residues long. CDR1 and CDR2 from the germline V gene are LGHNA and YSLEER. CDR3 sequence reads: CASSQDFAQNEKLFF. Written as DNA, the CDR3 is TGCGCCAGCAGCCAAGACTTCGCCCAGAATGAAAAACTGTTTTTT.

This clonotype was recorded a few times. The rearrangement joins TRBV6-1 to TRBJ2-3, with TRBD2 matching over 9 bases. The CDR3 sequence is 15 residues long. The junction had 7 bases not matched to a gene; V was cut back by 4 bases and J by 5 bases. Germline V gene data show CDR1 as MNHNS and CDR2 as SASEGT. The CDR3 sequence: CASSGGGGALDTQYF. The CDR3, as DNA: TGTGCCAGCAGTGGTGGCGGGGGGGCCCTAGATACGCAGTATTTT.

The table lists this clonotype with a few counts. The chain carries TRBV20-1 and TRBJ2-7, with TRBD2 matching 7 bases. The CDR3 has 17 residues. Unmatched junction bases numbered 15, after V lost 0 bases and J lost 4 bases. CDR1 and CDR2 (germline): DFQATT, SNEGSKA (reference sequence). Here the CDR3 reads CSARDHRVGGSCYEQYF. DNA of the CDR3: TGCAGTGCTAGAGATCATAGGGTCGGGGGGTCATGTTACGAGCAGTACTTC.

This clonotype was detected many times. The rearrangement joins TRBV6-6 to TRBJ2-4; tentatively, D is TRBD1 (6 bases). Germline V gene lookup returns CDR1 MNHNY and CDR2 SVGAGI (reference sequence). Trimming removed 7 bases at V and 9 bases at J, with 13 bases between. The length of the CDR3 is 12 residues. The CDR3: CASMIQGSIQYF. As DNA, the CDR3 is TGTGCCAGCATGATACAGGGAAGCATTCAGTACTTC.

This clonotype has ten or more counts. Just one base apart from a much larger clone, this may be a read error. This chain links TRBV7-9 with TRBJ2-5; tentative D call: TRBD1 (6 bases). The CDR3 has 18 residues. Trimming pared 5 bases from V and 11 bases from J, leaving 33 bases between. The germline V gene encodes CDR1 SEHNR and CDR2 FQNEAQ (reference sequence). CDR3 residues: CASSPLPGHQGLHNEQYF. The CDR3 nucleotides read TGTGCCAGCAGCCCTCTGCCGGGACATCAAGGGCTTCACAATGAGCAGTACTTC.

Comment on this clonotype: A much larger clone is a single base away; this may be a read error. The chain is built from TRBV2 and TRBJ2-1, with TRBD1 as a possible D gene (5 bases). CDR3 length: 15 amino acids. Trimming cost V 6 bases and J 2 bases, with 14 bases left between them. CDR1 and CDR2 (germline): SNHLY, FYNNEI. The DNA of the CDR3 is TGTGCCAGCAGCGCCATTCAGGGCCCCTACAATGAGCAGTTCTTC. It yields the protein CASSAIQGPYNEQFF. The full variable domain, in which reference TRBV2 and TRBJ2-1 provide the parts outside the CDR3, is EPEVTQTPSHQVTQMGQEVILRCVPISNHLYFYWYRQILGQKVEFLVSFYNNEISEKSEIFDDQFSVERPDGSNFTLKIRSTKLEDSAMYFCASSAIQGPYNEQFFGPGTRLTVL.